Shown below are 30 T cell receptor beta chains from a single sample sequenced in a study of identical twins. One entry per CDR3 protein, called by TCRdb with MiXCR from the 5' RACE reads. This sample yields 600,000 to 700,000 distinct CDR3 sequences, of which less than 25% are seen a single time; approximately 4.3% belongs to the top ten. These sequences were also reported in another study, on T cells expressing NK-cell markers.

Sequenced input: PBMCs. The receptor source for this set is a woman aged 18-29 years in good health.

This chain connects TRBV7-9 to TRBJ2-4, with TRBD1 matching over 9 bases. The CDR3 is 17 amino acids. With V trimmed by 5 bases and J by 0 bases, 8 bases remained unmatched. Germline V gene lookup returns CDR1 SEHNR and CDR2 FQNEAQ (reference sequence). The CDR3 nucleotides read TGTGCCAGCAGCACCAGAGGACAGGGGCTAGCCAAAAACATTCAGTACTTC. Residues: CASSTRGQGLAKNIQYF. Looking up the rest from reference TRBV7-9 and TRBJ2-4 gives the full variable domain: DTGVSQNPRHKITKRGQNVTFRCDPISEHNRLYWYRQTLGQGPEFLTYFQNEAQLEKSRLLSDRFSAERPKGSFSTLEIQRTEQGDSAMYLCASSTRGQGLAKNIQYFGAGTRLSVL.

This clonotype came up many times. The chain carries TRBV20-1 and TRBJ1-1, with no clear D. The CDR3 sequence is 12 residues long. The V gene's germline CDR1 is DFQATT and CDR2 SNEGSKA (reference sequence). Deletions cut 5 bases from V and 7 bases from J, with 14 bases between. This chain's CDR3 is CSAHPDWVEAFF. The CDR3 region has the DNA TGCAGTGCTCACCCCGATTGGGTTGAAGCTTTCTTT.

This clonotype was recorded many times. The gene calls are TRBV2 and TRBJ2-1; 10 bases match TRBD2. V shed 5 bases and J 6 bases; nucleotides not matched to a gene: 7. The CDR3 sequence is 15 residues long. The germline V gene has CDR1 SNHLY and CDR2 FYNNEI. The CDR3 coding sequence is TGTGCCAGCAGTATAGCGGGGGGCTTTGTCAATGAGCAGTTCTTC. It codes for CASSIAGGFVNEQFF.

This clonotype showed up many times. Relative to the germline gene, one junction end is altered; a read error may explain this. The chain joins TRBV15 to TRBJ2-7; tentative D call: TRBD1 (6 bases). The CDR3 is 14 amino acids. Germline CDR1 LNHNV, CDR2 YYDKDF (reference sequence). The CDR3 nucleotides are TGTGCCACCAGCAGAGATCGGGGAAGCAGAGAGGGGGACTTC. Protein sequence: CATSRDRGSREGDF.

This sequence joins TRBV5-1 and TRBJ2-7; the match to TRBD2 covers 7 bases. The V segment lost 6 bases and the J segment 6 bases; nucleotides outside the gene matches: 3. The length of the CDR3 is 11 residues. CDR1 is SGHRS, CDR2 YFSETQ, per germline. This CDR3 reads CASTSGGEQYF. The CDR3 bases are TGCGCCAGCACCTCGGGGGGCGAGCAGTACTTC.

This clonotype was found a few times. The chain links TRBV10-2 to TRBJ2-5; 9 bases line up with TRBD2. This CDR3 is 18 amino acids long. The germline CDR1 and CDR2 sequences are WSHSY and SAAADI. The V and J ends lost 2 bases and 2 bases, in that order; junction bases with no gene match: 12. The CDR3 DNA reads as TGCGCCAGCAGTGAGATCGGGCTAGCGGGGATCCAACAAGAGACCCAGTACTTC. The encoded protein is CASSEIGLAGIQQETQYF.

The CDR3 DNA sequence: TGCAGTGCTCGAACCACAATCTCGAATGAGCAGTTCTTC. Protein product: CSARTTISNEQFF. The chain employs TRBV20-1 and TRBJ2-1; D is unresolved. Trimming cost V 5 bases and J 7 bases, with 15 bases left between them. This CDR3 spans 13 amino acids. Germline V gene lookup returns CDR1 DFQATT and CDR2 SNEGSKA (reference sequence).

This chain links TRBV5-4 with TRBJ2-5, with a tentative D call TRBD2 (5 bases). Germline V gene lookup returns CDR1 SGHNT and CDR2 YYREEE (reference sequence). The CDR3 loop spans 16 amino acids. Deletions cut 4 bases from V and 5 bases from J, with 21 bases between. DNA for the CDR3: TGTGCCAGCAGCAGCTACTCGGGATCTCTGGGGGAGACCCAGTACTTC. Translating it yields CASSSYSGSLGETQYF.

Many counts were recorded for this clonotype. The chain has TRBV20-1 and TRBJ2-5; tentative D call: TRBD2 (6 bases). The ends were cut back, 0 bases at V and 1 base at J, with 12 bases in the middle. Germline V gene sequence: CDR1 DFQATT, CDR2 SNEGSKA (reference sequence). The length of the CDR3 is 15 residues. The CDR3 loop is CSARDGGDFQETQYF. DNA of the CDR3: TGCAGTGCTAGAGATGGAGGGGACTTCCAAGAGACCCAGTACTTC.

The CDR3 sequence: CATSDLNLGTVLELSYNEQFF. CDR3 DNA: TGTGCCACCAGTGATTTGAATTTAGGGACAGTTCTAGAGTTGTCCTACAATGAGCAGTTCTTC. The J gene is TRBJ2-1, the V gene TRBV24-1; 7 positions agree with TRBD1. The J segment lost 1 base and the V segment lost 0 bases, leaving 17 bases of the junction unmatched. CDR3 length: 21 amino acids. Germline V lookup: CDR1 KGHDR, CDR2 SFDVKD.

This sequence joins TRBV12-3 or TRBV12-4 and TRBJ2-1; 10 bases fit TRBD2. This CDR3 has 15 amino acids. V lost 8 bases and J lost 8; bases outside the gene matches: 12. CDR3 bases: TGTGCCAGCGGAAAAGCGGGAGGGGTCTTCTATGAGCAGTTCTTC. This encodes CASGKAGGVFYEQFF.

The chain couples TRBV29-1 to TRBJ2-5, with D maybe TRBD1 (5 bases). The CDR3 totals 15 residues. V was shortened by 4 bases and J by 2 bases, with 17 bases between the two germline ends. CDR1 is SQVTM and CDR2 is ANQGSEA in the germline V gene. Here the CDR3 reads CSVVFFPRGQETQYF. CDR3 coding DNA: TGCAGCGTTGTCTTTTTTCCTAGGGGTCAAGAGACCCAGTACTTC. Drawing the rest from reference TRBV29-1 and TRBJ2-5, the complete variable domain is SAVISQKPSRDICQRGTSLTIQCQVDSQVTMMFWYRQQPGQSLTLIATANQGSEATYESGFVIDKFPISRPNLTFSTLTVSNMSPEDSSIYLCSVVFFPRGQETQYFGPGTRLLVL.

CDR3 nucleotide sequence: TGTGCCAGCGGGGAGGGGACTTTTTACAATGAGCAGTTCTTC. Amino acid sequence: CASGEGTFYNEQFF. The gene calls are TRBV7-6 and TRBJ2-1, with 7 bases identical to TRBD2. Germline V lookup: CDR1 SGHVS, CDR2 FNYEAQ. Losses at the gene ends were 8 bases for V and 4 bases for J; bases not matched to a gene: 8. CDR3 length: 14 residues. Variable domain in full (rest from reference TRBV7-6 and TRBJ2-1): GAGVSQSPRYKVTKRGQDVALRCDPISGHVSLYWYRQALGQGPEFLTYFNYEAQQDKSGLPNDRFSAERPEGSISTLTIQRTEQRDSAMYRCASGEGTFYNEQFFGPGTRLTVL.

This clonotype was recorded at least ten times. CDR3 nucleotide sequence: TGTGCCAGCAGTTTGTTTCGGGGCTACACCTTC. The encoded protein is CASSLFRGYTF. The chain joins TRBV12-3 or TRBV12-4 to TRBJ1-2; no definite D call. This CDR3 is 11 amino acids long. The V end was cut by 3 bases, the J end by 8 bases, with 7 bases between.

As to this clonotype: One end of the junction varies from germline; a read error may be responsible. J is TRBJ2-1 and V is TRBV20-1, with 12 bases matching TRBD2. This CDR3 has 15 residues. Germline lookup yields CDR1 DFQATT and CDR2 SNEGSKA (reference sequence). CDR3 sequence (DNA): TGCACTGCTAGATCAACCGGGACTAGCGGGTACTGGCAGTTCTTC. It is translated as CTARSTGTSGYWQFF.

The genes are TRBV12-3 or TRBV12-4 and TRBJ1-6; D is perhaps TRBD1 (5 bases). The CDR3 is 14 amino acids. Trimming shortened V by 4 bases and J by 7 bases, and 11 bases separated the two germline ends. The CDR3 region is CASSWTLKNSPLHF. CDR3 nucleotides: TGTGCCAGCAGTTGGACATTGAAGAATTCACCCCTCCACTTT.

In the case of this clonotype: A much larger clonotype is one base distant, so this may be a read error. V usage is TRBV9 and J usage is TRBJ1-2; D remains unclear. Germline V gives CDR1 SGDLS, CDR2 YYNGEE. CDR3 length: 16 residues. With 0 bases removed from V and 4 bases from J, the gap between germline ends came to 16 bases. The CDR3 here is CASSVEIGWVGYGYTF. The CDR3 bases are TGTGCCAGCAGCGTAGAAATAGGATGGGTCGGCTATGGCTACACCTTC.

The rearrangement uses TRBV3-1 and TRBJ1-1; a weak D match, TRBD1 (6 bases). Per germline, CDR1 LGHDT and CDR2 YNNKEL (reference sequence). The CDR3 contains 11 residues. Trimming took 5 bases from V and 10 from J, leaving 11 bases between them. In nucleotides, the CDR3 is TGTGCCAGCAGCTCACAGGGAGGAGCTTTCTTT. It yields the protein CASSSQGGAFF. Using reference TRBV3-1 and TRBJ1-1 for the parts outside the CDR3, the full variable domain is DTAVSQTPKYLVTQMGNDKSIKCEQNLGHDTMYWYKQDSKKFLKIMFSYNNKELIINETVPNRFSPKSPDKAHLNLHINSLELGDSAVYFCASSSQGGAFFGQGTRLTVV.

V usage is TRBV12-3 or TRBV12-4 and J usage is TRBJ1-2; D remains unclear. Trimming cost V 5 bases and J 8 bases, with 12 bases left between them. The CDR3 extends over 12 amino acids. CDR3 region: CASSTGFFGYTF. CDR3 DNA: TGTGCCAGCAGTACCGGGTTTTTCGGCTACACCTTC.

Many counts were recorded for this clonotype. The chain uses TRBV20-1 and TRBJ2-7, with 7 nucleotides matching TRBD1. The CDR3 contains 12 residues. CDR1 DFQATT and CDR2 SNEGSKA come from the germline V gene (reference sequence). Trimming at V came to 4 bases and at J to 6 bases, leaving 6 bases not matched to a gene. CDR3: CSATIDRVEQYF. CDR3 nucleotides: TGCAGTGCTACCATTGACAGGGTCGAGCAGTACTTC.

V and J are TRBV10-3 and TRBJ2-7, with D tentatively TRBD1 (6 bases). There are 13 residues in the CDR3. The V end was cut by 6 bases, the J end by 5 bases, with 14 bases between. The germline CDR1 and CDR2 sequences are ENHRY and SYGVKD. The CDR3 DNA reads TGTGCCATCAGCGGGGTCAGGGGAGACGAGCAGTACTTC. Translating it yields CAISGVRGDEQYF.

This clonotype was seen a handful of times. V and J are TRBV20-1 and TRBJ2-5; unclear D gene. This CDR3 has 14 amino acids. With 3 bases removed from V and 5 bases from J, the gap between germline ends came to 16 bases. The germline V gene has CDR1 DFQATT and CDR2 SNEGSKA (reference sequence). The CDR3 protein is CSASLSPRSETQYF. Written as DNA, the CDR3 is TGCAGTGCTAGTTTGTCGCCCCGGTCGGAGACCCAGTACTTC.

Only a few counts were recorded for this clonotype. The chain couples TRBV12-3 or TRBV12-4 to TRBJ2-3, with no clear D. The V end lost 4 bases, the J end lost 0 bases, and 8 bases lay between the germline ends. The CDR3 is 14 amino acids. CDR3 DNA: TGTGCCAGCAGTTCCCGTGCTAGCACAGATACGCAGTATTTT. It encodes CASSSRASTDTQYF.

On this clonotype itself: Mismatch with germline at one junction end may stem from a read error. The chain combines TRBV20-1 with TRBJ2-1; TRBD2 aligns across 8 bases. Germline lookup yields CDR1 DFQATT and CDR2 SNEGSKA (reference sequence). CDR3 length: 13 residues. The DNA for the CDR3 is TGCAGTGCACGGGTGGGGTCGGCGGGAGGTCTGTCCTTC. Protein product: CSARVGSAGGLSF.

This clonotype was seen a handful of times. V and J are TRBV20-1 and TRBJ2-1; 10 bases are a match to TRBD1. The CDR3 has 13 residues. After removal of 5 bases from V and 9 bases from J, the junction contained 7 bases not matched to a gene. Germline assignment: CDR1 DFQATT and CDR2 SNEGSKA (reference sequence). Here the CDR3 DNA reads TGCAGTGCTGGGGACAGGGGCTTTGGTGAGCAGTTCTTC. As protein: CSAGDRGFGEQFF.

The J gene is TRBJ2-3, the V gene TRBV10-3; 11 bases are shared with TRBD2. Germline V gene lookup returns CDR1 ENHRY and CDR2 SYGVKD. V was pared by 7 bases and J by 2 bases, with 2 bases of the junction left unmatched. CDR3 length: 14 amino acids. CDR3 coding DNA: TGTGCCATCAAGACTAGCGGGGCCACAGATACGCAGTATTTT. Translated, it gives CAIKTSGATDTQYF.

This clonotype turned up a few times. The gene calls are TRBV5-1 and TRBJ1-2; no firm D call. Trimming removed 4 bases at V and 4 bases at J, with 11 bases between. The CDR3 runs to 13 residues. Germline loops: CDR1 SGHRS, CDR2 YFSETQ. CDR3 sequence reads: CASSAGFSYGYTF. For the CDR3, the DNA is TGCGCCAGCAGCGCGGGATTTAGCTATGGCTACACCTTC.

This clonotype was seen more than once but under ten times. V gene TRBV21-1 combines with J gene TRBJ1-1; TRBD1 was called by the table and not checked on the DNA. TRBV21-1 is annotated as a pseudogene. The CDR3 length is 16 residues. The CDR3 here is CATPHPGGKMNTEAFF. In DNA, the CDR3 is TGTGCCACCCCCCACCCAGGGGGCAAGATGAACACTGAAGCTTTCTTT.

The chain links TRBV5-5 to TRBJ2-7; a possible D gene is TRBD1 (5 bases). Germline-derived CDR1 and CDR2 are SGHKS and YYEKEE (reference sequence). With 1 base removed from V and 6 bases from J, the gap between germline ends came to 8 bases. The CDR3 covers 12 residues. CDR3 in DNA: TGTGCCAGCAGCTTGACAGGACCCGAGCAGTACTTC. It yields the protein CASSLTGPEQYF.

This clonotype was detected only a few times. This chain uses TRBV6-5 with TRBJ1-1, with TRBD1 as a possible D gene (5 bases). Germline CDR1 and CDR2: MNHEY and SVGAGI. The CDR3 runs 11 residues. Trimming shortened V by 8 bases and J by 1 base, and 5 bases separated the two germline ends. This CDR3 reads CASQGNTEAFF. In DNA form, the CDR3 reads TGTGCCAGCCAGGGGAACACTGAAGCTTTCTTT.